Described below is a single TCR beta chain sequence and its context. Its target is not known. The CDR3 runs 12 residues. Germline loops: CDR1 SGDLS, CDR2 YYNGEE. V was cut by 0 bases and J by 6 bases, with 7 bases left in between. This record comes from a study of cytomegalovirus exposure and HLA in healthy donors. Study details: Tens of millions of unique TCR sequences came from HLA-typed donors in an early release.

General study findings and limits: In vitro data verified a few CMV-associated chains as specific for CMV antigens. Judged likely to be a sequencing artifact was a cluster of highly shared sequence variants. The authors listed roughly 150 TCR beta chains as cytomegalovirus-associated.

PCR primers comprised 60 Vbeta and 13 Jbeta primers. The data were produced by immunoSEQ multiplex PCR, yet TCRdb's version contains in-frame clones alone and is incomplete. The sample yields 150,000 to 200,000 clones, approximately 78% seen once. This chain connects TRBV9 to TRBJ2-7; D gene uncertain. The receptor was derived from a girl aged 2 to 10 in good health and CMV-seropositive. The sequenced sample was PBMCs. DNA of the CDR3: TGTGCCAGCAGCGTAGGAGGCGGCGAGCAGTACTTC. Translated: CASSVGGGEQYF.